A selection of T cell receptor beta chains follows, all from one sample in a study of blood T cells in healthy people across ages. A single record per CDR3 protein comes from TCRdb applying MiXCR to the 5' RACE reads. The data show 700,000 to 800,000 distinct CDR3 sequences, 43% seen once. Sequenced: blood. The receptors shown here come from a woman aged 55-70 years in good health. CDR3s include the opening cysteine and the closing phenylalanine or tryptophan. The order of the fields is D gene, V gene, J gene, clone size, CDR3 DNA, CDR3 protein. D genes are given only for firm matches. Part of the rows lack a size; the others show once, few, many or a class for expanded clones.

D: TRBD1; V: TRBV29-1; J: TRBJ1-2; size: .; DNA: TGCAGCGTCTCCGGGACAGGGGGCATGAGTTATGGCTACACCTTC; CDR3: CSVSGTGGMSYGYTF
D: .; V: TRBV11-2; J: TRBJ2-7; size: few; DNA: TGTGCCAGCAGCTTAGTGGGGGCGGGCTACGAGCAGTACTTC; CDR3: CASSLVGAGYEQYF
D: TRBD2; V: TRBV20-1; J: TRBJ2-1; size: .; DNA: TGCACTCCCGGGGGGAGCCCCTGGGCGGATGAGCAGTTCTTC; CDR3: CTPGGSPWADEQFF
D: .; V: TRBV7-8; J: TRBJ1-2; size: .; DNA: TGTGCCAGCAGCTTAGACAGGTTAATGAACTATGGCTACACCTTC; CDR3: CASSLDRLMNYGYTF
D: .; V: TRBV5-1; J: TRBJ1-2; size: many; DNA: TGCGCCAGCAGCAGGACAGCGGATGGCTACACCTTC; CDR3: CASSRTADGYTF
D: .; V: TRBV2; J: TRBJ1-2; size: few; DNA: TGTGCCAGCAGTTCTCTGGCTGAACCAGTCTATGGCTACACCTTC; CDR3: CASSSLAEPVYGYTF
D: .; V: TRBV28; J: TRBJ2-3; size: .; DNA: TGTGCCAGCAGGGTCCCGATGGGTACGCAGTATTTT; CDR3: CASRVPMGTQYF
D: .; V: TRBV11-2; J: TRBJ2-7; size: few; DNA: TGTGCCAGCAGCCGAATCGAGATCGGGGGCGAGCAGTACTTC; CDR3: CASSRIEIGGEQYF
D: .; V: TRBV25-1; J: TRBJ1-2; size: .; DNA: TGTGCCAGCAGTGAATATTTTCAAGGGGCGGATGCGTATGGCTACACCTTC; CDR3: CASSEYFQGADAYGYTF
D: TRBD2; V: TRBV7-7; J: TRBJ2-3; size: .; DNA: TGTGCTAGCAGCTTAAATGCGGGAGGCCCAGATACGCAGTATTTT; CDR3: CASSLNAGGPDTQYF
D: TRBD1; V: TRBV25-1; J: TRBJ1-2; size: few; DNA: TGTGCCAGCAGTGAACCGGGACAGATTGGAGGCTACACCTTC; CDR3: CASSEPGQIGGYTF
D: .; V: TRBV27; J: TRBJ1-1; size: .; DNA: TGTGCCAGCAGTTCGGGCAGGGTGGAAGCTTTCTTT; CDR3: CASSSGRVEAFF
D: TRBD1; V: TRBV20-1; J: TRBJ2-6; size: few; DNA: TGCAGTGCTTCAGGGAGTGGGACAGGCCTGTTTGGGGCCAACGTCCTGACTTTC; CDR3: CSASGSGTGLFGANVLTF
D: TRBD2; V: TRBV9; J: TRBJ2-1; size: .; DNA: TGTGCCAGCAGCATCGGGAGGGCGGACAATGAGCAGTTCTTC; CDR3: CASSIGRADNEQFF
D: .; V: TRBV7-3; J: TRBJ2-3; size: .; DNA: TGTGCCAGCAGCTGGTCTGGCACAGATACGCAGTATTTT; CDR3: CASSWSGTDTQYF
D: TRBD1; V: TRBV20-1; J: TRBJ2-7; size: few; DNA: TGCAGTGCCACACCGATAAAGACAGGGTACTCCTACGAGCAGTACTTC; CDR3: CSATPIKTGYSYEQYF
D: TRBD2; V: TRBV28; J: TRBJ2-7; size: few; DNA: TGTGCCAGCAGTTTACCGGGGACTAGCGGGAGTCCCTACGAGCAGTACTTC; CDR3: CASSLPGTSGSPYEQYF
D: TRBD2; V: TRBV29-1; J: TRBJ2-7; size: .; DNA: TGCAGCGTTGAAGGACGAGCGGGATCCTACGAGCAGTACTTC; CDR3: CSVEGRAGSYEQYF
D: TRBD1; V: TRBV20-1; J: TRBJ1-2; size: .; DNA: TGCAGTGCTAGAGAAGACAGGGGGAACTATGGCTACACCTTC; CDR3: CSAREDRGNYGYTF
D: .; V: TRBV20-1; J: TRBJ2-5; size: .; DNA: TGCAGTGCTAGTTTACCCGTCCAAGAGACCCAGTACTTC; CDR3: CSASLPVQETQYF
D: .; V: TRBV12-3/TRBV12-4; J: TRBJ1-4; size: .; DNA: TGTGCCAGCAGTTTTACTTTATCGAAACTGTTTTTT; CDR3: CASSFTLSKLFF
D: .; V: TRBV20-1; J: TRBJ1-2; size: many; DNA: TGCAGTGCCCTTGTCAGGACCTATGGCTACACCTTC; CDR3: CSALVRTYGYTF
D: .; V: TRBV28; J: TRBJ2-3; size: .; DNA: TGTGCCAGCAGTGCCGCGCTGATAGGAATAGGGGGGGGTACGCAGTATTTT; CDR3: CASSAALIGIGGGTQYF
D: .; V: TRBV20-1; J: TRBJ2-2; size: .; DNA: TGCAGTGCTCTGAGAGGGGGGCGCGGGACCGGGGAGCTGTTTTTT; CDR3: CSALRGGRGTGELFF
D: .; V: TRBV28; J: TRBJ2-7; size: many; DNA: TGTGCCAGCAGGATAACAGGGATCTCCTACGAGCAGTACTTC; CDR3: CASRITGISYEQYF
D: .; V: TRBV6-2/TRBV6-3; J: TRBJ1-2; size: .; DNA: TGTGCCAGCAATAACGCAGGGTATGGCTACACCTTC; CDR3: CASNNAGYGYTF
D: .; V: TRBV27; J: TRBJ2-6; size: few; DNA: TGTGCCAGCAGTCTCCAGGGTTTTATCTCTGGGGCCAACGTCCTGACTTTC; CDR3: CASSLQGFISGANVLTF
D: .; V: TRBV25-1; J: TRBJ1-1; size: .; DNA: .; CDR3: CASSSSGRLFEAFF
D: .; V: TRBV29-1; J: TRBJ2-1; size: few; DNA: TGCAGCGTTGAACTGAACAGGGCCAATGAGCAGTTCTTC; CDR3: CSVELNRANEQFF
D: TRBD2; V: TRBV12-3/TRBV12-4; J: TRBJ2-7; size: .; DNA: TGTGCCAGCAGTTTAGTTCTAGCGGGAGCTAATGAGCAGTACTTC; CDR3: CASSLVLAGANEQYF
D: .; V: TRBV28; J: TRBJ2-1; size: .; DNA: TGTGCCAGCAGTACCCCCGGGACCTACAATGAGCAGTTCTTC; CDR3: CASSTPGTYNEQFF
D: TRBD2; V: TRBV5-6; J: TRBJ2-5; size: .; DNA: TGTGCCAGCAGCGGACCCCCTAGCGGGGGGGAACAAGAGACCCAGTACTTC; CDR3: CASSGPPSGGEQETQYF
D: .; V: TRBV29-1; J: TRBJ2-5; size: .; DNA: TGCAGCGTTGAGCGCAGCAACCAAATCCAAGAGACCCAGTACTTC; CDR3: CSVERSNQIQETQYF
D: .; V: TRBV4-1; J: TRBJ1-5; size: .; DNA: TGCACCAGCAGCCCAACCGGGGGCAATCAGCCCCAGCATTTT; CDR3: CTSSPTGGNQPQHF
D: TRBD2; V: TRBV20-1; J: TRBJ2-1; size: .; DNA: TGCAGTGCTAGAGATAAAGGACTAGCGGGGATAAGGGGTGAGCAGTTCTTC; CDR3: CSARDKGLAGIRGEQFF
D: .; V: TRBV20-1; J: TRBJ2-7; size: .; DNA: TGCAGTGCTAGCCCGACCTACGAGCAGTACTTC; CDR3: CSASPTYEQYF
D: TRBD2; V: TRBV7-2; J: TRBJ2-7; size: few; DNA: TGTGCCAGCAGCTTAGGGGCCTTAGCGGGAGGACTCTCCTACGAGCAGTACTTC; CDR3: CASSLGALAGGLSYEQYF
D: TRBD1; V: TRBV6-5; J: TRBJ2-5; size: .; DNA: TGTGCCAGCAGTTACTTAGGACAGGCCGAAGAGACCCAGTACTTC; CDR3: CASSYLGQAEETQYF
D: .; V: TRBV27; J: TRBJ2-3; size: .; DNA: TGTGCCAGCAGCGGCCTAACAGGCACAGATACGCGGTATTTT; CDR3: CASSGLTGTDTRYF
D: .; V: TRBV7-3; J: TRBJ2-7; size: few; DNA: TGTGCCAACAGCCCGGGAGCAGCCTTCGAGGAGCAGTACTTC; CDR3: CANSPGAAFEEQYF
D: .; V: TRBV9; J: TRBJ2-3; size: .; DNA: TGTGCCAGCAGCCCAGGCGATTCCACAGATACGCAGTATTTT; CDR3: CASSPGDSTDTQYF
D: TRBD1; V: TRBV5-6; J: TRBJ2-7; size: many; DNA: TGTGCCAGCAGCTTGATTACAGGGGGTAAGCAGTACTTC; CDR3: CASSLITGGKQYF
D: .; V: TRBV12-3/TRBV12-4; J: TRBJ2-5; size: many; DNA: TGTGCCAGCAGCTTTTCGGGGGAGACCCAGTACTTC; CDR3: CASSFSGETQYF
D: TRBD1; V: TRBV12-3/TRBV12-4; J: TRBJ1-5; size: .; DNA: TGTGCCAGCAGCCCCGGGACAGGGGTACGGCAGCCCCAGCATTTT; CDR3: CASSPGTGVRQPQHF
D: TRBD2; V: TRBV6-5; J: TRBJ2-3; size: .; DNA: TGTGCCAGCAGTTCACTAGCGGAGGACACAGATACGCAGTATTTT; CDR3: CASSSLAEDTDTQYF
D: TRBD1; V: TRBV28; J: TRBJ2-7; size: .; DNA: TGTGCCAGCAGTTTTCAGGGGGCAACCTACGAGCAGTACTTC; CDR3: CASSFQGATYEQYF
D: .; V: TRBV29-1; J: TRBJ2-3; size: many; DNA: TGCAGCGTTAAGGACTCCTCTAGCACAGATACGCAGTATTTT; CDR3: CSVKDSSSTDTQYF
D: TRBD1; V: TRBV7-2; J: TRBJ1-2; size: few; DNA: TGTGCCAGCAGCCAATCTCACTTCTTGGACAGGGGCGGCTATGGCTACACCTTC; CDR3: CASSQSHFLDRGGYGYTF
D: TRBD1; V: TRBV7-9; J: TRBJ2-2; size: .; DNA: TGTGTCAGCAGTGACAGGGCCACCGGGGAGCTGTTTTTT; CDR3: CVSSDRATGELFF
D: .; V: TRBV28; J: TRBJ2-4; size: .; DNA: TGTGCCAGCAGTGGTACGGGAGTAGCCAAAAACATTCAGTACTTC; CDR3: CASSGTGVAKNIQYF
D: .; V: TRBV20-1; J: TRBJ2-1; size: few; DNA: TGCAGTGCTCTTCCTATTTCCTACAATGAGCAGTTCTTC; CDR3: CSALPISYNEQFF